This T cell receptor (beta chain) was observed in a study of cytomegalovirus exposure and HLA in healthy donors. The overall study: Earlier findings included nearly 120 million unique TCR beta sequences obtained from about 179 million T cells.

PCR was performed using 60 Vbeta and 13 Jbeta primers. TCRdb keeps only in-frame clones here, not all; method: immunoSEQ multiplex PCR. In the table there are about 90,000 clones, approximately 71% of which are singletons. This CDR3 is 16 amino acids long. Germline V lookup: CDR1 MNHEY, CDR2 SVGAGI. Trimming removed 0 bases from V and 6 bases from J; junction bases left unmatched: 9. For this clone: Its antigen is undetermined.

Study observations and caveats: With high specificity and sensitivity, the classifier reportedly diagnosed cytomegalovirus status. It was around 160 TCR beta chains that were listed as cytomegalovirus-associated.

This sequence was found in a woman between 18 and 29 years old in good health and CMV-seropositive. The chain combines TRBV6-5 with TRBJ1-2; 8 nucleotides match TRBD1. The sequenced sample consisted of PBMCs. This CDR3 is CASSYSQGAFSDGYTF. CDR3 sequence (DNA): TGTGCCAGCAGTTACTCTCAGGGGGCCTTTTCGGATGGCTACACCTTC.